A selection of T cell receptor beta chains follows, all from one sample in a study of cytomegalovirus exposure and HLA in healthy donors. Using immunoSEQ multiplex PCR, the repertoire was profiled, and TCRdb retains in-frame clones only, with some absent. The sample lists about 130,000 clones, roughly 66% occurring once. Sequences were obtained from PBMCs. These receptors all come from a man aged 55-75 years in good health and CMV-seropositive. The CDR3 runs from the conserved cysteine through the conserved F or W. The order of the fields is V gene, J gene, clone size, D gene, CDR3 DNA, CDR3 protein. D genes are given only for firm matches. Only part of the rows carry a size: once, few, many, or a class if the clone is expanded.

TRBV11-2,TRBJ2-1,NA,TRBD2,TGTGCCAGCAGCTTAGGGCCCCCCACTAGCGGGTATAATGAGCAGTTCTTC,CASSLGPPTSGYNEQFF
TRBV28,TRBJ1-2,few,NA,TGTGCCAGCAGTTCTGGCAACTATGGCTACACCTTC,CASSSGNYGYTF
TRBV18,TRBJ1-6,NA,NA,TGTGCCAGCTCACGAGGGACTTTGAGCTCCTATAATTCACCCCTCCACTTT,CASSRGTLSSYNSPLHF
TRBV30,TRBJ2-3,few,TRBD2,TGTGCCTGGAGTGTACGATTCAGGGCTAGCGGGTCGGATACGCAGTATTTT,CAWSVRFRASGSDTQYF
TRBV1,TRBJ2-7,NA,NA,TGCACCAGCAACGAAACTAGCGGGGGTGTTTACGAGCAGTACTTC,CTSNETSGGVYEQYF
TRBV19,TRBJ2-7,NA,NA,TGTGCCAGTAATGCGGGGGCCTCCTACGAGCAGTACTTC,CASNAGASYEQYF
TRBV9,TRBJ1-1,NA,NA,TGTGCCAGCAGCGCCGAAGGGGGAGGGACTGAAGCTTTCTTT,CASSAEGGGTEAFF
TRBV9,TRBJ2-3,few,TRBD1,TGTGCCAGCAGCGCGACAGGGTGGGGCACAGATACGCAGTATTTT,CASSATGWGTDTQYF
TRBV5-4,TRBJ1-1,NA,NA,TGTGCCAGCAGGGCCCCAGGGAACACTGAAGCTTTCTTT,CASRAPGNTEAFF
TRBV5-1,TRBJ2-6,many,TRBD1,TGCGCCAGCAGCTGGACAGGGGGCTCTGGGGCCAACGTCCTGACTTTC,CASSWTGGSGANVLTF
TRBV10-2,TRBJ2-1,NA,NA,TGCGCCAGTAGCAGATCAAGGGGCGATGAGCAGTTCTTC,CASSRSRGDEQFF
TRBV7-3,TRBJ1-3,NA,NA,TGTGCCAGCAGTACAGGGATCTCTGGAAACACCATATATTTT,CASSTGISGNTIYF
TRBV18,TRBJ2-7,once,TRBD2,TGTGCCAGCTCCACCCGGGGGGACGAGCAGTACTTC,CASSTRGDEQYF
TRBV28,TRBJ2-7,few,NA,TGTGCCAGCTTTCGGACAGCGAACGAGCAGTACTTC,CASFRTANEQYF
TRBV6-5,TRBJ2-3,NA,NA,TGTGCCAGCAGTTTAGGGACACTCACAGATACGCAGTATTTT,CASSLGTLTDTQYF
TRBV5-1,TRBJ2-7,NA,NA,TGCGCCAGCAGCTTGGAAGGACAGAACAACTACGAGCAGTACTTC,CASSLEGQNNYEQYF
TRBV6-4,TRBJ1-6,NA,NA,TGTGCCAGCAGTGACAGAGCCTATAATTCACCCCTCCACTTT,CASSDRAYNSPLHF
TRBV7-8,TRBJ2-5,few,TRBD1,TGTGCCAGCAGCTCTCGACAGGGCGGAGAGACCCAGTACTTC,CASSSRQGGETQYF
TRBV5-1,TRBJ2-5,NA,TRBD2,TGCGCCAGCAGCTTGACGGGGGGGCCCCAAGAGACCCAGTACTTC,CASSLTGGPQETQYF
TRBV5-1,TRBJ2-7,NA,NA,TGCGCCAGCAGCGAGGCAAGCTCCTACGAGCAGTACTTC,CASSEASSYEQYF
TRBV5-1,TRBJ2-3,NA,NA,TGCGCCAGCCGGGTGGGCGGGACAGATACGCAGTATTTT,CASRVGGTDTQYF
TRBV9,TRBJ2-2,once,NA,TGTGCCAGCAGCGTAGACCCGGGGGTTAACACCGGGGAGCTGTTTTTT,CASSVDPGVNTGELFF
TRBV2,TRBJ1-4,NA,TRBD1,TGTGCCAGCAGTGAATATAGGCTGAGACAGGGGAATGAAAAACTGTTTTTT,CASSEYRLRQGNEKLFF
TRBV10-2,TRBJ2-3,NA,NA,TGCGCCAGCAAGCGGGACACCTCTAGCACAGATACGCAGTATTTT,CASKRDTSSTDTQYF
TRBV5-1,TRBJ1-2,NA,NA,TGCGCCAGCAGCCCCGGGGGTTTCGCTAACTATGGCTACACCTTC,CASSPGGFANYGYTF
TRBV6-5,TRBJ1-2,NA,NA,TGTGCCAGCAGTCCCACCCTCCCTCAGGGCACGGGCTACACCTTC,CASSPTLPQGTGYTF
TRBV6-1,TRBJ2-3,NA,TRBD2,TGTGCCAGCAGTGAACCGACTAGCCAAATGATTTATACGCAGTATTTT,CASSEPTSQMIYTQYF
TRBV14,TRBJ1-1,few,NA,TGTGCCAGCAGCCAAGATCACAGTGGAACTGAAGCTTTCTTT,CASSQDHSGTEAFF
TRBV19,TRBJ1-5,NA,NA,TGTGCCAGTGCCTGGAGTAGCAATCAGCCCCAGCATTTT,CASAWSSNQPQHF
TRBV7-9,TRBJ1-6,NA,NA,TGTGCCAGCAGTCCCTCCGATCTAGGGGCGCCCCTCCACTTT,CASSPSDLGAPLHF
TRBV14,TRBJ1-3,NA,NA,TGTGCCAGCAGCCCCAAGAGGGTCTCCTCTGGAAACACCATATATTTT,CASSPKRVSSGNTIYF
TRBV2,TRBJ1-1,few,NA,TGTGCCAGCAGTGAATGGATACGGGGAGGAAAAGCTTTCTTT,CASSEWIRGGKAFF
TRBV6-1,TRBJ2-2,NA,TRBD2,TGTGCCAGCAGTGAAAGACTAGCGGGGGCCAACACCGGGGAGCTGTTTTTT,CASSERLAGANTGELFF
TRBV30,TRBJ1-6,few,NA,TGTGCCTGGAGTGTACGAGGGAACAGTTCACCCCTCCACTTT,CAWSVRGNSSPLHF
TRBV9,TRBJ1-1,NA,NA,TGTGCCAGCGCGCCGATCCGGGGAGCCACTGAAGCTTTCTTT,CASAPIRGATEAFF
TRBV7-9,TRBJ2-1,once,NA,TGTGCCAGCAGCCTTAACAGGGAGGGGCAGTTCTTC,CASSLNREGQFF
TRBV30,TRBJ1-1,NA,NA,TGTGCCTGGAGTCCCTGGAACACTGAAGCTTTCTTT,CAWSPWNTEAFF
TRBV5-4,TRBJ1-4,NA,NA,TGTGCCAGCAGCTTGAATACAGGGACGAAACTGTTTTTT,CASSLNTGTKLFF
TRBV28,TRBJ1-2,NA,NA,TGTGCCAGCAGTTTCAGGAACTATGGCTACACCTTC,CASSFRNYGYTF
TRBV19,TRBJ2-7,NA,TRBD1,TGTGCCAGTAGTGAAGGGACAGTCTCCTACGAGCAGTACTTC,CASSEGTVSYEQYF
TRBV27,TRBJ2-7,once,NA,TGTGCCAGCAGTTTGCGACAGTCCCTGGAGCAGTACTTC,CASSLRQSLEQYF
TRBV21-1,TRBJ2-7,NA,NA,TGTGCCAGCAGCACCTCCCATCCCGACAGGGTCGGTTTTGGGGAGCAGTACTTC,CASSTSHPDRVGFGEQYF
TRBV19,TRBJ1-2,NA,NA,TGTGCCAGTAACAGGGAAAACTATGGCTACACCTTC,CASNRENYGYTF
TRBV5-8,TRBJ1-2,NA,NA,TGTGCCAGCAGCTTGGACAGTCAATTCAACTATGGCTACACCTTC,CASSLDSQFNYGYTF
TRBV29-1,TRBJ1-2,NA,TRBD1,TGCAGCGGATGGGGACAGTATGGCTACACCTTC,CSGWGQYGYTF
TRBV4-2,TRBJ2-6,few,TRBD2,TGTGCCAGCAGCCCCTTTGGGCGGGGGGCTGGGGCCAACGTCCTGACTTTC,CASSPFGRGAGANVLTF
TRBV10-3,TRBJ1-4,few,NA,TGTGCCATCCCACAGGAGAACGAAAAACTGTTTTTT,CAIPQENEKLFF
TRBV28,TRBJ1-1,once,NA,TGTGCCAGCAGTGGAGAAGAGAATGAAGCTTTCTTT,CASSGEENEAFF
TRBV5-6,TRBJ2-2,once,NA,TGTGCCAGCAGCTCGACAGAGAACACCGGGGAGCTGTTTTTT,CASSSTENTGELFF
TRBV30,TRBJ2-3,NA,NA,TGTGCCTGGAGTTGGGGGGGGGCGGATGATACGCAGTATTTT,CAWSWGGADDTQYF
TRBV6-5,TRBJ2-3,NA,NA,TGTGCCAGCAGTTACTCCTCGACAGGTCCCCCAGATACGCAGTATTTT,CASSYSSTGPPDTQYF
TRBV5-1,TRBJ1-1,few,NA,TGCGCCAGCTCATCCTTAGGGGAAACTGAAGCTTTCTTT,CASSSLGETEAFF
TRBV7-8,TRBJ1-2,NA,NA,TGTGCCAGCAGCTTATCTCCTAACTATGGCTACACCTTC,CASSLSPNYGYTF
TRBV15,TRBJ1-2,NA,TRBD1,TGTGCCACCAGCAGATCGACAGGGGACTATGGCTACACCTTC,CATSRSTGDYGYTF
TRBV19,TRBJ2-1,NA,NA,TGTGCCAGTACCTCCATTATGAGGGCAGGGGATGGTGAGCAGTTCTTC,CASTSIMRAGDGEQFF
TRBV5-4,TRBJ2-3,once,TRBD2,TGTGCCACCTCACTTATGAGCGGGGGCGATTATTTT,CATSLMSGGDYF
TRBV28,TRBJ1-4,NA,NA,TGTGCCAGCGCCGGTCGGAGGGGGGGTGAAAAACTGTTTTTT,CASAGRRGGEKLFF